This TCR beta chain is from a study of T cell responses to AZD1222 COVID-19 vaccine. Study-wide findings and caveats: The study sampled repertoires only after the peak T cell response.

The table came from immunoSEQ multiplex PCR; TCRdb's copy has only in-frame clones and leaves some out. Of around 110,000 clones listed, about 91% are singletons. The germline V gene has CDR1 SEHNR and CDR2 FQNEAQ (reference sequence). Trimming shortened V by 4 bases and J by 5 bases, and 13 bases separated the two germline ends. This CDR3 spans 14 amino acids. A remark on this clone: Its antigen remains unidentified.

This clonotype was sampled from an adult in good health. The source material was peripheral blood, sampled on day 0 of AZD1222 vaccination. The J gene is TRBJ2-3, the V gene TRBV7-9; TRBD1 might be the D (6 bases). CDR3 protein: CASSSWTDRDTQYF. For the CDR3, the DNA is TGTGCCAGCAGCTCTTGGACAGACCGAGATACGCAGTATTTT.